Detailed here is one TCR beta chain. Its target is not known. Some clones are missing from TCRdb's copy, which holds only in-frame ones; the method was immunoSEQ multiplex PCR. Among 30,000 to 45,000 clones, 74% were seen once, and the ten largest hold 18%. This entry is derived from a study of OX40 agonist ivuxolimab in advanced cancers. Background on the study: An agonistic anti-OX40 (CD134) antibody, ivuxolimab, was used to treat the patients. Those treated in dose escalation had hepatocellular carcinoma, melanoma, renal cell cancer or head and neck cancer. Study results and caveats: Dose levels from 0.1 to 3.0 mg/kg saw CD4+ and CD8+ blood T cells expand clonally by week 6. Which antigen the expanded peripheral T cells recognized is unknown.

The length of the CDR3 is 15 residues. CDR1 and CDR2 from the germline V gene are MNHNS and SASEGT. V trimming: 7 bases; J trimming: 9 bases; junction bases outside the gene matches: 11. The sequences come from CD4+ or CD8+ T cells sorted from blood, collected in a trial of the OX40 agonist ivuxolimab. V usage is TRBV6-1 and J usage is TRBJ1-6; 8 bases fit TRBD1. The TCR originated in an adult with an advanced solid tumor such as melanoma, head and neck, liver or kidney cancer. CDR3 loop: CASTWVQGAFSPLHF. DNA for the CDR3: TGTGCCAGCACCTGGGTTCAGGGGGCATTTTCACCCCTCCACTTT.